These T cell receptor beta chains were read from a single sample in a study of blood T cell repertoires in COVID-19. TCRdb's copy holds only in-frame clones and misses some; the assay was immunoSEQ multiplex PCR. The data contain tens of thousands of clones, about nine tenths of them singletons. The material sequenced was peripheral blood. Receptor source: a woman of 80 years or more with acute or convalescent COVID-19. Both conserved end residues are part of each CDR3. A D gene is named only where the DNA matches it firmly. Where a row states a size, it is once, few, many or the class of an expanded clone; other rows omit it.

clone_size j_call d_call v_call cdr3_nt cdr3_aa
NA TRBJ1-2 NA TRBV12-5 TGTGCTAGTGGTTCCGACACCAACTATGGCTACACCTTC CASGSDTNYGYTF
once TRBJ2-7 TRBD1 TRBV14 TGTGCCAGCAGCCAAACCGCAACAGGGGTCTTCTCCTACGAGCAGTACTTC CASSQTATGVFSYEQYF
once TRBJ2-1 NA TRBV6-1 TGTGCCAGCAGTGAGTTTGGAGGGCAGGGCCTCTACAATGAGCAGTTCTTC CASSEFGGQGLYNEQFF
NA TRBJ1-6 NA TRBV4-1 TGCGCCAGCAGCCAAGATACAAGGGGATCGATTTACTCACCCCTCCACTTT CASSQDTRGSIYSPLHF
NA TRBJ2-7 TRBD1 TRBV5-6 TGTGCCAGCAGCATAGGACGGACAGGGGAGCAGTACTTC CASSIGRTGEQYF
NA TRBJ2-5 TRBD2 TRBV19 TGTGCCAGTAGTCGAGGACTAGCGGGAGGGATCCAGTACTTC CASSRGLAGGIQYF
NA TRBJ1-4 NA TRBV19 TGTGCCAGTAGTATAACCAGTAATGAAAAACTGTTTTTT CASSITSNEKLFF
NA TRBJ1-2 NA TRBV6-5 TGTGCCAGCGGGGCAGGGGATCAGAGCTACACCTTC CASGAGDQSYTF
NA TRBJ1-1 NA TRBV4-3 TGCGCCAGCAGCCTTATGTTACAGATTTCCTCCCTTGAAGCTTTCTTT CASSLMLQISSLEAFF
few TRBJ1-1 NA TRBV27 TGTGCCAGCAGTAAAGACTGGAACACTGAAGCTTTCTTT CASSKDWNTEAFF
NA TRBJ2-1 TRBD2 TRBV11-2 TGTGCCAGCAGCTTAGGCGGGGGGGCTAGAAATGAGCAGTTCTTC CASSLGGGARNEQFF
NA TRBJ1-1 TRBD1 TRBV30 TGTGCCTGGAGAGACAGGGTTGGGGCTTTCTTT CAWRDRVGAFF
NA TRBJ1-3 NA TRBV6-6 TGTGCCAGCACCGCTCAAGGAGATAAAACCACCATATATTTT CASTAQGDKTTIYF
NA TRBJ2-3 NA TRBV30 TGTGCCTGGACTCACCGGGGGACAGATACGCAGTATTTT CAWTHRGTDTQYF
NA TRBJ2-5 TRBD2 TRBV7-9 TGTGCCAGCAGTCCCCGGCTAGCGGGGGAAGAGACCCAGTACTTC CASSPRLAGEETQYF
once TRBJ2-1 NA TRBV19 TGTGCCAGTAGTGCGAGCGGTCCTGGGGTGCAGTTCTTC CASSASGPGVQFF
NA TRBJ2-2 TRBD1 TRBV18 TGTGCCAGCTCACGGGACAGGGACATTTCCGGGGAGCTGTTTTTT CASSRDRDISGELFF
NA TRBJ2-5 NA TRBV15 TGTGCCACCAGCAGAGATAGTGGCAGGGTGAAACAAGAGACCCAGTACTTC CATSRDSGRVKQETQYF
NA TRBJ2-5 TRBD2 TRBV6-5 TGTGCCAGCATAAGGACTAGCGGGGGCGGGGAGACCCAGTACTTC CASIRTSGGGETQYF
NA TRBJ2-1 NA TRBV6-6 TGTGCCAGCAGTATCCCTAGCTCCTACAATGAGCAGTTCTTC CASSIPSSYNEQFF
NA TRBJ1-2 NA TRBV30 TGTGCCTGGATCCCCCCGGGAGCGCCGAGCTATGGCTACACCTTC CAWIPPGAPSYGYTF
NA TRBJ2-1 NA TRBV5-1 TGCGCCAGCAGCTTGGAGGGGGCGGGGACGTACAATGAGCAGTTCTTC CASSLEGAGTYNEQFF
NA TRBJ2-3 NA TRBV9 TGTGCCAGCAGCGGGGGGGGCTTCGATACGCAGTATTTT CASSGGGFDTQYF
NA TRBJ1-1 NA TRBV7-2 TGTGCCAGCAGCTTACCAGTTACAATGAACACTGAAGCTTTCTTT CASSLPVTMNTEAFF
NA TRBJ1-1 NA TRBV5-1 TGCGCCAGCAGCTTGGCTTTTTTTGACACCTCGATGAACACTGAAGCTTTCTTT CASSLAFFDTSMNTEAFF
NA TRBJ1-1 NA TRBV29-1 TGCAGCGTTGAAGAACCAGGGCTGACTGAAGCTTTCTTT CSVEEPGLTEAFF
NA TRBJ1-1 TRBD1 TRBV19 TGTGCCAGTAGTTCTAAGGGACAGGGAAACACTGAAGCTTTCTTT CASSSKGQGNTEAFF
NA TRBJ1-6 NA TRBV7-6 TGTGCCAGCAGCCCCCGACAGGCCGGTTCACCCCTCCACTTT CASSPRQAGSPLHF
NA TRBJ1-2 NA TRBV9 TGTGCCAGCAGCGTAGGGCCAGGGTCCACATCAACCTATGGCTACACCTTC CASSVGPGSTSTYGYTF
NA TRBJ2-1 TRBD1 TRBV29-1 TGCAGCGTTGAGCGGATAGGACAGGGATCCTACAATGAGCAGTTCTTC CSVERIGQGSYNEQFF
NA TRBJ2-1 NA TRBV30 TGTGCCTGGATGCACCGAAATCCGAGCTCCTACAATGAGCAGTTCTTC CAWMHRNPSSYNEQFF
NA TRBJ1-1 TRBD1 TRBV6-4 TGTGCCAGCAGTGATAACAGGGGAACTGAAGCTTTCTTT CASSDNRGTEAFF
once TRBJ2-1 TRBD1 TRBV2 TGTGCCAGCAGTCAATTCACAGGGGGCTCCTACAATGAGCAGTTCTTC CASSQFTGGSYNEQFF
NA TRBJ1-1 NA TRBV29-1 TGCAGCGTTATCATGAACACTGAAGCTTTCTTT CSVIMNTEAFF
NA TRBJ1-2 NA TRBV5-1 TGCGCCAGCAGCTTGGCCGCGGGCGAGGGAGGCTACACCTTC CASSLAAGEGGYTF
NA TRBJ1-2 NA TRBV19 TGTGCCAGTAGTTTGCGGGAAGGCTATGGCTACACCTTC CASSLREGYGYTF
NA TRBJ2-1 TRBD2 TRBV5-1 TGCGCCAGCAGCGAAAGCGGGAGGGCCCTCAATGAGCAGTTCTTC CASSESGRALNEQFF
NA TRBJ1-2 TRBD1 TRBV30 TGTGCCTGGAGTTCCTCTGACAGGGGGCACTATGGCTACACCTTC CAWSSSDRGHYGYTF
NA TRBJ1-2 NA TRBV2 TGTGCCAGCAGTGGTTACAGGGTGCAGGATGGCTACACCTTC CASSGYRVQDGYTF
NA TRBJ2-2 NA TRBV27 TGTGCCAGCAGTTTCCCCCAACAGGGAAACACCGGGGAGCTGTTTTTT CASSFPQQGNTGELFF
NA TRBJ2-5 NA TRBV4-3 TGCGCCAGCAGCCTAAACAGGGTCGGCGGGGAGACCCAGTACTTC CASSLNRVGGETQYF
few TRBJ2-2 TRBD1 TRBV5-1 TGCGCCAGCAGCGAGGGACAGTCCAGCACCGGGGAGCTGTTTTTT CASSEGQSSTGELFF